A selection of T cell receptor beta chains follows, all from one sample in a study of shared clonotypes between healthy human individuals. The assay was immunoSEQ multiplex PCR, and TCRdb's table has in-frame clones only and misses some. The profile covers more than 450,000 clones, with less than 85% appearing a single time and 10% to 15% taken by the ten largest. The sequencing sample was made of PBMCs. The source of these receptors is a woman aged 40 to 50 in good health. Some clones in this sample may be carry-over from other donors' samples. Both conserved end residues are trimmed from each CDR3. Fields, in order: J gene, V gene, CDR3 protein.

>TRBJ1-4|TRBV7-9
ASSPGVFNEKLF
>TRBJ1-4|TRBV29-1
SVVSGHNEKLF
>TRBJ2-1|TRBV7-8
ASSLWGPQRASYNEQF
>TRBJ2-2|TRBV6-4
ASSEVGGDGTGELF
>TRBJ2-7|TRBV7-2
ASSRAVLYEQY
>TRBJ1-5|TRBV5-1
ASTPGTGVNQPQH
>TRBJ1-2|TRBV5-1
ASSYDIKGYT
>TRBJ2-7|TRBV28
ASSSSGTVPYEQY
>TRBJ2-7|TRBV15
ATSIDRGEQY
>TRBJ1-3|TRBV11-3
ASSLGRTAAGNTIY
>TRBJ2-5|TRBV5-1
ASSLAGPRETQY
>TRBJ2-6|TRBV28
ASGLTGGAGANVLT
>TRBJ2-1|TRBV27
ASRTTLEGLEQF
>TRBJ1-1|TRBV14
ASSHSRDKAF
>TRBJ1-5|TRBV11-3
ASSLALGGAGNQPQH
>TRBJ2-7|TRBV28
ASSLSQGVGRYEQY
>TRBJ2-1|TRBV5-1
ASSPARPAYEQF
>TRBJ2-5|TRBV7-3
ASSRTGAETQY
>TRBJ1-1|TRBV27
ASSLTGPHTEAF
>TRBJ2-3|TRBV5-1
ASSLSSGSSDTQY
>TRBJ2-7|TRBV21-1
ASSKGSSSGRRLSYEQY
>TRBJ2-1|TRBV4-3
ASSPGKRSYNEQF
>TRBJ2-1|TRBV4-1
ASSQAPLGRGYNEQF
>TRBJ1-5|TRBV6-1
ASSEYSLNQPQH
>TRBJ2-5|TRBV7-2
ASSPGAWGETQY
>TRBJ2-1|TRBV28
ASSNSGLAGEQF
>TRBJ2-3|TRBV18
ASSQPGLGTDTQY
>TRBJ2-5|TRBV7-3
ASSFKGAETQY
>TRBJ1-1|TRBV5-4
ASSLSGTGGTEAF
>TRBJ2-2|TRBV19
ASSIRAGNTGELF
>TRBJ2-1|TRBV7-8
ASSLRARWEGQNNQQF
>TRBJ2-1|TRBV7-3
ASSLTRYNEQF
>TRBJ2-3|TRBV7-2
ASSFDKNTDTQY
>TRBJ2-5|TRBV9
ASSVNQGVETQY
>TRBJ2-7|TRBV28
ASSGTSGTLPYEQY